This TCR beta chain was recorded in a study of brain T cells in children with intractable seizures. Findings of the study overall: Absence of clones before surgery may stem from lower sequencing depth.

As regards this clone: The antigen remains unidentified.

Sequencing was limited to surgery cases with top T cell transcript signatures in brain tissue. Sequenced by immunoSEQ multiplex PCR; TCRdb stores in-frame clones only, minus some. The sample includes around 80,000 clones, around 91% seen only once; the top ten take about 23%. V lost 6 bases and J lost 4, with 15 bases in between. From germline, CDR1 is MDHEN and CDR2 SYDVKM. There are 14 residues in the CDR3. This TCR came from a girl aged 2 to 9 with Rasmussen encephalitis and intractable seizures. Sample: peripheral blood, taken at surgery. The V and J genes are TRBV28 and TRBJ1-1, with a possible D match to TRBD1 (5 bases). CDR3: CASRSTRGRTEAFF. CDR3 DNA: TGTGCCAGCAGATCTACAAGGGGACGCACTGAAGCTTTCTTT. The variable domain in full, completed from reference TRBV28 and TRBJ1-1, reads DVKVTQSSRYLVKRTGEKVFLECVQDMDHENMFWYRQDPGLGLRLIYFSYDVKMKEKGDIPEGYSVSREKKERFSLILESASTNQTSMYLCASRSTRGRTEAFFGQGTRLTVV.